This T cell receptor beta chain derives from a study of cytomegalovirus exposure and HLA in healthy donors. Study-wide findings and caveats: Rarity characterized most TCR sequences, yet some public TCRs appeared in many donors.

The protocol was immunoSEQ multiplex PCR, while the TCRdb copy is restricted to in-frame clones and leaves out a portion. The sample lists about 73,000 clones, over 85% occurring once. The CDR3 contains 14 residues. Germline CDR1 MNHNY, CDR2 SVGAGI (reference sequence). The ends lost 7 bases at V and 2 bases at J; junction bases unmatched: 4. About this clone itself: Its specificity is not known.

This chain joins TRBV6-6 and TRBJ2-1; TRBD2 matches 8 bases. Sequencing used PBMCs. The origin of this receptor is a woman aged 18-29 years in good health and CMV-seropositive. The CDR3 nucleotides read TGTGCCAGCAAAACTAGCGGAACCTACAATGAGCAGTTCTTC. It translates to CASKTSGTYNEQFF.